Listed here are 7 T cell receptor beta chains from one sample, sequenced in a study of blood T cell repertoires in COVID-19 (dated by TCRdb to the early 2020s). Library generation was performed with the immunoSEQ multiplex PCR assay. TCRdb retrieved this table from immuneACCESS and kept in-frame rearrangements only. Not all clones are present; in checked studies, unresolved V genes account for under half, and no reason is known for the remainder. This sample has about 180,000 clones in its table, and roughly 90% of those were observed once. Together, the top ten hold roughly 0.56% of the sample. The material sequenced was peripheral blood. The receptors shown here come from a man in his forties or fifties with acute or convalescent COVID-19.

The rearrangement joins TRBV7-9 to TRBJ2-3; TRBD2 aligns across 11 bases. Germline values: CDR1 SEHNR, CDR2 FQNEAQ (reference sequence). The CDR3 totals 16 residues. Trimming took 5 bases from V and 6 from J; bases not matched to a gene: 10. CDR3 sequence (DNA): TGTGCCAGCAGCCTAAGACTAGCGGGGTCCCGGGATACGCAGTATTTT. Amino acids: CASSLRLAGSRDTQYF.

The gene calls are TRBV5-4 and TRBJ2-5; D may be TRBD2 (5 bases). Trimming shortened V by 4 bases and J by 5 bases, and 12 bases separated the two germline ends. Germline V gene sequence: CDR1 SGHNT, CDR2 YYREEE (reference sequence). This CDR3 is 13 amino acids long. CDR3 coding DNA: TGTGCCAGCAGCCTGACCCCGGGGGAGACCCAGTACTTC. It translates to CASSLTPGETQYF.

This clone was seen a single time. The chain has TRBV2 and TRBJ2-7; the D gene is possibly TRBD2 (7 bases). The CDR3 runs to 15 residues. From germline, CDR1 is SNHLY and CDR2 FYNNEI. V lost 6 bases, J lost 2 bases, and 17 bases lay in between. The CDR3: CASSLTGRAPYEQYF. The CDR3 DNA reads as TGTGCCAGCAGCCTAACAGGGAGGGCACCCTACGAGCAGTACTTC. Looking up the rest from reference TRBV2 and TRBJ2-7 gives the full variable domain: EPEVTQTPSHQVTQMGQEVILRCVPISNHLYFYWYRQILGQKVEFLVSFYNNEISEKSEIFDDQFSVERPDGSNFTLKIRSTKLEDSAMYFCASSLTGRAPYEQYFGPGTRLTVT.

Only one count was recorded for this clone. The chain uses TRBV27 and TRBJ1-2; TRBD1 matches at 7 bases. Germline CDR1 is MNHEY and CDR2 is SMNVEV (reference sequence). The CDR3 sequence is 13 residues long. J gave up 8 bases and V 3 bases, and 6 bases lay outside the gene matches. The CDR3 sequence is CASSLRQGGGYTF. The CDR3 coding sequence is TGTGCCAGCAGTTTGAGACAGGGTGGCGGCTACACCTTC.

The CDR3 here is CSVPGQGTGYEQFF. Written as DNA, the CDR3 is TGCAGCGTCCCTGGACAGGGGACTGGGTATGAGCAGTTCTTC. The chain uses TRBV29-1 and TRBJ2-1, with TRBD1 identical over 9 bases. The CDR3 is 14 residues long. With 6 bases clipped from V and 8 bases from J, the junction kept 11 bases outside the gene matches. Germline V lookup: CDR1 SQVTM, CDR2 ANQGSEA.

The chain has TRBV30 and TRBJ1-3; 8 nucleotides agree with TRBD1. This CDR3 has 15 residues. Germline loops: CDR1 GTSNPN, CDR2 SVGIG (reference sequence). Trimming took 4 bases from V and 0 from J; bases not matched to a gene: 5. CDR3 DNA sequence: TGTGCCTGGAACAGGGGGACCAACTCTGGAAACACCATATATTTT. Amino acids: CAWNRGTNSGNTIYF.

This clone turned up a few times. The genes are TRBV2 and TRBJ1-6; D unclear. The CDR3 totals 14 residues. Germline assignment: CDR1 SNHLY and CDR2 FYNNEI. Trimming took 5 bases from V and 8 from J, leaving 13 bases between them. CDR3 DNA: TGTGCCAGCAGTATGTGGGCGGAGGATTCACCCCTCCACTTT. It specifies CASSMWAEDSPLHF. Filled out from reference TRBV2 and TRBJ1-6, the complete variable domain reads EPEVTQTPSHQVTQMGQEVILRCVPISNHLYFYWYRQILGQKVEFLVSFYNNEISEKSEIFDDQFSVERPDGSNFTLKIRSTKLEDSAMYFCASSMWAEDSPLHFGNGTRLTVT.